The rows below give T cell receptor beta chains drawn from one sample of a study of technical replicates of blood from a few donors. Assay used: immunoSEQ multiplex PCR; TCRdb lists only in-frame clones, some missing. This table holds tens of thousands of clones, around 94% found once. Sequences were obtained from T cells isolated from PBMCs. Every receptor here comes from a human donor in good health. Each CDR3 is given with its conserved first and last residue. Fields, in order: D gene, J gene, clone size, V gene, CDR3 protein, CDR3 DNA. A D gene is named only where the DNA matches it firmly. Clone size is shown for a subset of rows, as once, few, many or a class of expanded clone.

>.|TRBJ1-1|.|TRBV19
CASSRTDLMNTEAFF
TGTGCCAGTAGTAGGACGGACTTGATGAACACTGAAGCTTTCTTT
>TRBD1|TRBJ2-5|.|TRBV25-1
CASSTSRDRIKGETQYF
TGTGCCAGCAGTACGTCCCGGGACAGGATTAAGGGAGAGACCCAGTACTTC
>.|TRBJ2-3|.|TRBV9
CASSVGGFRDTQYF
TGTGCCAGCAGCGTAGGCGGTTTCCGAGATACGCAGTATTTT
>.|TRBJ1-2|.|TRBV29-1
CSVERGGRNYGYTF
TGCAGCGTTGAAAGGGGGGGGCGAAACTATGGCTACACCTTC
>.|TRBJ2-3|.|TRBV6-5
CASRTPRGSTDTQYF
TGTGCCAGCAGGACCCCCAGAGGGAGCACAGATACGCAGTATTTT
>.|TRBJ1-1|.|TRBV19
CASQNTPGAGVLTEAFF
TGTGCCAGCCAGAACACCCCAGGGGCAGGGGTGCTCACTGAAGCTTTCTTT
>TRBD1|TRBJ1-1|once|TRBV7-2
CASSLSGGTEAFF
TGTGCCAGCAGCTTGTCAGGGGGAACTGAAGCTTTCTTT
>.|TRBJ2-7|.|TRBV9
CASSVEGSHKDEQYF
TGTGCCAGCAGCGTAGAAGGGAGCCACAAAGACGAGCAGTACTTC
>.|TRBJ1-5|few|TRBV7-2
CASSSLVNQPQHF
TGTGCCAGCAGCTCCCTCGTGAATCAGCCCCAGCATTTT
>TRBD2|TRBJ2-7|.|TRBV18
CASSQILSGRGAYEQYF
TGTGCCAGCTCACAAATTCTAAGCGGGAGAGGGGCTTACGAGCAGTACTTC
>TRBD2|TRBJ2-1|.|TRBV7-3
CASSPGLANYNEQFF
TGTGCCAGCAGTCCCGGACTAGCGAATTACAATGAGCAGTTCTTC
>.|TRBJ2-7|.|TRBV7-2
CASSLGVREIGEQYF
TGTGCCAGCAGCTTAGGGGTCCGGGAGATCGGGGAGCAGTACTTC
>.|TRBJ2-2|.|TRBV5-4
CASSLEGENTGELFF
TGTGCCAGCAGCTTAGAGGGAGAGAACACCGGGGAGCTGTTTTTT
>.|TRBJ1-1|.|TRBV6-5
CASSYQYMNTEAFF
TGTGCCAGCAGTTACCAGTACATGAACACTGAAGCTTTCTTT
>.|TRBJ2-3|.|TRBV7-3
CASSFGAGSKVVDTQYF
TGTGCCAGCAGCTTTGGTGCGGGTAGCAAGGTGGTAGATACGCAGTATTTT
>.|TRBJ2-1|.|TRBV7-3
CASSFTGSEYNEQFF
TGTGCCAGCAGCTTCACAGGGTCAGAATACAATGAGCAGTTCTTC
>.|TRBJ2-7|.|TRBV28
CASSLNPGEQYF
TGTGCCAGCAGTCTGAACCCAGGCGAGCAGTACTTC
>.|TRBJ1-1|.|TRBV30
CAWAGWNTEAFF
TGTGCCTGGGCAGGTTGGAACACTGAAGCTTTCTTT